Included here is one T cell receptor (beta chain) sequence, with context. This sample is part of a study of blood T cell repertoires in COVID-19. For the study at large: From the United States, Italy and Spain came samples of acute and convalescent COVID-19.

As processed by the authors: Reference gene primer amplification gave estimated nucleated cell counts. Clones were sequenced by immunoSEQ multiplex PCR, and TCRdb holds only the in-frame ones, with some missing. The V and J calls and clone size are taken from that table; D and trimming were inferred from the DNA. The sample has more than 250,000 clones; approximately 80% are singletons. Germline V lookup: CDR1 MNHEY, CDR2 SVGEGT. Trimming cost V 5 bases and J 9 bases; bases outside gene matches: 5. CDR3 size: 13 residues. The rearrangement uses TRBV6-2 or TRBV6-3 and TRBJ1-5, with 9 bases fitting TRBD1. The source of this sequence is a human donor in a cohort sampled during active COVID-19. The material sequenced was peripheral blood. The CDR3 spells CASSPQGAVPQHF. In DNA form, the CDR3 reads TGTGCCAGCAGTCCACAGGGGGCGGTGCCCCAGCATTTT.